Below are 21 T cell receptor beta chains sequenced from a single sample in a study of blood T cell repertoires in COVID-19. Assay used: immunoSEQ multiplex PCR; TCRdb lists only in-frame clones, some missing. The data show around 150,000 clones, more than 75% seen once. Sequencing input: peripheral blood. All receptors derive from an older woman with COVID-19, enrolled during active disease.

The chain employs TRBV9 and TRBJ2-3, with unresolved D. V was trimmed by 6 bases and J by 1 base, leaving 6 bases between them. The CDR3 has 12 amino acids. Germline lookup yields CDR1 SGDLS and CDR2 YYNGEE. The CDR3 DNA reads TGTGCCAGCATGAGTGGCACAGATACGCAGTATTTT. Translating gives CASMSGTDTQYF.

CDR3 sequence (DNA): TGTGCCAGGGAAATACAGAGGACAGGGAGTCCCACAGCTAACTATGGCTACACCTTC. It specifies CAREIQRTGSPTANYGYTF. The chain uses TRBV6-4 and TRBJ1-2; 8 bases match TRBD1. CDR1 is MRHNA and CDR2 is SNTAGT in the germline V gene. CDR3 length: 19 amino acids. J was trimmed by 0 bases and V by 9 bases; bases with no gene match: 21.

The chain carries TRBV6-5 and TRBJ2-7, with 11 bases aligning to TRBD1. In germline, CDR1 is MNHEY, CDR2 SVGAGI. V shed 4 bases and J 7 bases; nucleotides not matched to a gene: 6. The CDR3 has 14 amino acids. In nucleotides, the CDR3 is TGTGCCAGCAGTTCGGACAGGGGGCTTTGGGAGCAGTACTTC. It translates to CASSSDRGLWEQYF.

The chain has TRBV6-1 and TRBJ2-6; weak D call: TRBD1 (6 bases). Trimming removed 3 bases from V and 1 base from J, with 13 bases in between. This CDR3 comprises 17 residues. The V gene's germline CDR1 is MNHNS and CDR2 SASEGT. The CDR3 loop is CASSDAGVISGANVLTF. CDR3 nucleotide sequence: TGTGCCAGCAGTGATGCAGGGGTAATTTCTGGGGCCAACGTCCTGACTTTC.

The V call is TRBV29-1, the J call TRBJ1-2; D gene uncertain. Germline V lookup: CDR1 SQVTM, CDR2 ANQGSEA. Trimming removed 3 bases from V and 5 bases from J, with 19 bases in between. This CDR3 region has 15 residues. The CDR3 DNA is TGCAGCGTTGACGGTACCTCGGGATGGCGGTATGGCTACACCTTC. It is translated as CSVDGTSGWRYGYTF.

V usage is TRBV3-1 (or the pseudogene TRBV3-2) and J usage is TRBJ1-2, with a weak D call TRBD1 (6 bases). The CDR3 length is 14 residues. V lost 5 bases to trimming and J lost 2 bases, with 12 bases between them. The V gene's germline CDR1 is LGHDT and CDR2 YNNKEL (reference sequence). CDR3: CASSWDIGNYGYTF. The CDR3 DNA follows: TGTGCCAGCAGCTGGGACATTGGCAACTATGGCTACACCTTC.

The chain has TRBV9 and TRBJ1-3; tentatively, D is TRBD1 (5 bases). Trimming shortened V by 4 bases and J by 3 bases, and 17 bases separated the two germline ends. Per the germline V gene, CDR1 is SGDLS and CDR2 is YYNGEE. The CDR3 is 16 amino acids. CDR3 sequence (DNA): TGTGCCAGCAGCCCCGCGGGGCTACATCGTGGAAACACCATATATTTT. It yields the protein CASSPAGLHRGNTIYF.

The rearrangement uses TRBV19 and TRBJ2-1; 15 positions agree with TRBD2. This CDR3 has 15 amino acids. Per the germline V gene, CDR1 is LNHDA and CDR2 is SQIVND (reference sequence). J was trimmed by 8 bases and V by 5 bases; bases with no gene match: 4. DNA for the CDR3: TGTGCCAGTAGTCCTCGGACTAGCGGGGGGGATGAGCAGTTCTTC. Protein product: CASSPRTSGGDEQFF.

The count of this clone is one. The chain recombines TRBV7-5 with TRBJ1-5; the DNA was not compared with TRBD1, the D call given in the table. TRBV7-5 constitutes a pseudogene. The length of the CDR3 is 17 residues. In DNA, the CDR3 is TGTGCCAGAAGCGTACAGACCCGACCTGATAGCAATCAGCCCCAGCATTTT. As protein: CARSVQTRPDSNQPQHF.

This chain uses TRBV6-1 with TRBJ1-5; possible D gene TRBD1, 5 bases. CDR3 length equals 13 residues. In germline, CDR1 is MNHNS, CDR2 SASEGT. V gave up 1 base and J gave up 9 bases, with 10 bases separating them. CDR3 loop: CASSEGTPLPQHF. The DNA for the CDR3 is TGTGCCAGCAGTGAAGGGACACCCCTGCCCCAGCATTTT.

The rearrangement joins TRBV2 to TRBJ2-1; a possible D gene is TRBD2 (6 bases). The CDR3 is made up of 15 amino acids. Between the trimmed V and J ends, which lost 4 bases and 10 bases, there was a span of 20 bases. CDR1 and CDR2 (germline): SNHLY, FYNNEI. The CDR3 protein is CASSVSGLPSGEQFF. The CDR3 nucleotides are TGTGCCAGCAGTGTGTCGGGACTTCCCAGTGGGGAGCAGTTCTTC.

The CDR3 coding sequence is TGTGCCAGCAGTGAACAAGGGGGAGAGGGCTATGGCTACACCTTC. It is translated as CASSEQGGEGYGYTF. The J gene is TRBJ1-2, the V gene TRBV6-1; maybe TRBD1 (6 bases). The germline V gene encodes CDR1 MNHNS and CDR2 SASEGT. CDR3 length: 15 residues. V was shortened by 2 bases and J by 4 bases, with 14 bases between the two germline ends.

CDR3 sequence: CASSYNPGDTEAFF. Here the CDR3 DNA reads TGTGCCAGCAGTTACAACCCGGGGGACACTGAAGCTTTCTTT. The chain employs TRBV6-5 and TRBJ1-1, with D perhaps matching TRBD1 (5 bases). The CDR3 is 14 amino acids. Germline V gene data show CDR1 as MNHEY and CDR2 as SVGAGI. Trimming removed 2 bases from V and 3 bases from J, with 10 bases in between.

For the CDR3, the DNA is TGTGCCAGCAGCTCACGACAGGGTTTCAATCAGCCCCAGCATTTT. Translating gives CASSSRQGFNQPQHF. The chain combines TRBV21-1 with TRBJ1-5; the D call in the table, TRBD1, was not verified against the DNA. TRBV21-1 is a known pseudogene. There are 15 residues in the CDR3.

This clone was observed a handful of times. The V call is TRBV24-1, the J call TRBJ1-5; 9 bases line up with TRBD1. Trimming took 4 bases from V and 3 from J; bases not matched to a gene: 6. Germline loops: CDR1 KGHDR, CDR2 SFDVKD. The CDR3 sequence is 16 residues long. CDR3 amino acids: CATSDPDRGPNQPQHF. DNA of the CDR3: TGTGCCACCAGTGACCCGGACAGGGGACCCAATCAGCCCCAGCATTTT.

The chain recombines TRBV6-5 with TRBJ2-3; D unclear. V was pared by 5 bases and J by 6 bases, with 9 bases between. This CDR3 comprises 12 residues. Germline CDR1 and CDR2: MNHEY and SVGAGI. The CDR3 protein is CASSPDLDTQYF. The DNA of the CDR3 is TGTGCCAGCAGTCCCGACTTGGATACGCAGTATTTT.

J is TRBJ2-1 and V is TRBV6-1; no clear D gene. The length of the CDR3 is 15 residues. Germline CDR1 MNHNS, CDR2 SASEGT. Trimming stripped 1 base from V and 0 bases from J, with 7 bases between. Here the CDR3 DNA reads TGTGCCAGCAGTGAAGAGTGGAGCTCCTACAATGAGCAGTTCTTC. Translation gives CASSEEWSSYNEQFF.

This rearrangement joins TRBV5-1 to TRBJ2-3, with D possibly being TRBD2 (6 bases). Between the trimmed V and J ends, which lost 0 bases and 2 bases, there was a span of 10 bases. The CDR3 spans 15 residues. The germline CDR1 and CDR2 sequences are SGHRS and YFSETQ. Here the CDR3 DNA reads TGCGCCAGCAGCTTGGAAGGCGGGGACACAGATACGCAGTATTTT. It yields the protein CASSLEGGDTDTQYF.

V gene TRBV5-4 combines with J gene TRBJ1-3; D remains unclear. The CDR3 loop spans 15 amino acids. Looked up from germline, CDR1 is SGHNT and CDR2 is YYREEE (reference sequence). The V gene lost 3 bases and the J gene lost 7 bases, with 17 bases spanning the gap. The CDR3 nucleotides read TGTGCCAGCAGCTCTGACCCCGGCCTGAGGAACACCATATATTTT. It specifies CASSSDPGLRNTIYF.

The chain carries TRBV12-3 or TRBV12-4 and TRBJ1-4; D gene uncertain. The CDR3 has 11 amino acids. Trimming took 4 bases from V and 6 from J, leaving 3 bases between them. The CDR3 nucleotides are TGTGCCAGCAGTTCATATGAAAAACTGTTTTTT. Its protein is CASSSYEKLFF.

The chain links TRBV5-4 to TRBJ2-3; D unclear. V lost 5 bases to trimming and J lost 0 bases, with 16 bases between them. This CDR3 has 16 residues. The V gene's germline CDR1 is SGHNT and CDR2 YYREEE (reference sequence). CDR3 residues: CASRPESRSSTDTQYF. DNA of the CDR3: TGTGCCAGCAGACCTGAGTCCCGGTCTAGCACAGATACGCAGTATTTT.